This TCR beta chain derives from a study of beta chain features in type 1 diabetes. The V gene lost 1 base and the J gene lost 1 base, with 11 bases spanning the gap. Germline V gene sequence: CDR1 SGHNT, CDR2 YYREEE (reference sequence). The CDR3 contains 15 residues. Regarding this clone: Its antigen is unidentified.

Whole-study results and caveats: All four CD4+ subsets of Type 1 diabetes patients contained TCRB CDR3s that were moderately but significantly shorter.

Expressed TCRB transcripts were sequenced after all isolated RNA was converted to cDNA. TCRdb keeps only in-frame clones here, not all; method: immunoSEQ multiplex PCR. Of hundreds of thousands of clones listed, more than 12% are singletons. This chain links TRBV5-4 with TRBJ1-2, with D perhaps matching TRBD1 (5 bases). The TCR comes from a man aged 18 to 29 with type 1 diabetes. The sequenced sample consisted of naive CD4+ T cells from blood. The CDR3 nucleotides are TGTGCCAGCAGCTTGCGTTATAGGGGTAACTATGGCTACACCTTC. It specifies CASSLRYRGNYGYTF.